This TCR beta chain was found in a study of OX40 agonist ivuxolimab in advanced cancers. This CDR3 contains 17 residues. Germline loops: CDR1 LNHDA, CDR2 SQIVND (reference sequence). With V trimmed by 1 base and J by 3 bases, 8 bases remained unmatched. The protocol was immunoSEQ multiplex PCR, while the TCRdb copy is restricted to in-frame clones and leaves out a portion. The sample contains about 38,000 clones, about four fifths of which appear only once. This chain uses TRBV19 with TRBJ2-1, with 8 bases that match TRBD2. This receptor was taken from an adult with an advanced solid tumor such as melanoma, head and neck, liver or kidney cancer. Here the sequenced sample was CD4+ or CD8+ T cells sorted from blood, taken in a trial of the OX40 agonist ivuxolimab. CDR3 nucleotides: TGTGCCAGTAGTATAGGGCATGCGGGGGGTTTCTACAATGAGCAGTTCTTC. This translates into CASSIGHAGGFYNEQFF. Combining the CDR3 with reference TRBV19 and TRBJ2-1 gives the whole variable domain DGGITQSPKYLFRKEGQNVTLSCEQNLNHDAMYWYRQDPGQGLRLIYYSQIVNDFQKGDIAEGYSVSREKKESFPLTVTSAQKNPTAFYLCASSIGHAGGFYNEQFFGPGTRLTVL.